This T cell receptor beta chain was sequenced in a study of blood T cell repertoires in COVID-19. As for the study in general: T cells, B-cell-depleted T cells, or PBMCs supplied cDNA or gDNA.

Germline V gene sequence: CDR1 MNHEY, CDR2 SVGEGT. This CDR3 comprises 14 residues. With 2 bases removed from V and 4 bases from J, the gap between germline ends came to 9 bases. Here immunoSEQ multiplex PCR was the method, and the copy in TCRdb shows in-frame clones only, minus some. The sample carries fewer than 250,000 clones, roughly 88% recorded once. J is TRBJ2-1 and V is TRBV6-2 or TRBV6-3, with D unclear. Input material: PBMCs or T cells enriched from blood (not recorded which). The clonotype was recovered from a woman aged 45-65 years who had recovered from COVID-19. CDR3 sequence reads: CASSYRVRYNEQFF. The CDR3, as DNA: TGTGCCAGCAGTTACCGAGTCCGTTACAATGAGCAGTTCTTC.